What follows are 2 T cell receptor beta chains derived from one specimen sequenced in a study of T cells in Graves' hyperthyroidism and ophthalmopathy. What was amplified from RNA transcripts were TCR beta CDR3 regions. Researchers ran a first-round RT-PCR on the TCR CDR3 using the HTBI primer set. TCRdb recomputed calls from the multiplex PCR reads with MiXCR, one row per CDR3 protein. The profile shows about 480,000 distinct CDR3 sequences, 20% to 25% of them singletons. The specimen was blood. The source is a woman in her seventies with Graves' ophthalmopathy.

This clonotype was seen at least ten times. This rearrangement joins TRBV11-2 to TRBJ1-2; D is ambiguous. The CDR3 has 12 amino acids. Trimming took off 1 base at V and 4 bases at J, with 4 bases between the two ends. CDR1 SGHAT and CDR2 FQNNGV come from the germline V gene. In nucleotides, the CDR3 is TGTGCCAGCAGCTTAGGACTCTATGGCTACACCTTC. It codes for CASSLGLYGYTF.

CDR3 nucleotide sequence: TGTGCCAGCAGTGAAGTGGGGAACTATAATTCACCCCTCCACTTT. Protein sequence: CASSEVGNYNSPLHF. The V and J genes are TRBV2 and TRBJ1-6; D is uncertain. The CDR3 has 15 amino acids. V shed 1 base and J shed 3 bases, with 7 bases lying between them. Germline-derived CDR1 and CDR2 are SNHLY and FYNNEI.